Below are 15 T cell receptor beta chains sequenced from a single sample in a study of blood T cell repertoires in COVID-19. Sequencing used immunoSEQ multiplex PCR; TCRdb keeps in-frame clones, though not all of them. The profile shows roughly 290,000 clones, roughly nine tenths of them singletons. The sample taken for sequencing was PBMCs or T cells enriched from blood (not recorded which). The receptors were sampled from a middle-aged woman who had recovered from COVID-19.

The chain carries TRBV7-2 and TRBJ2-7, with D possibly TRBD1 on 5 matching bases. Trimming pared 3 bases from V and 2 bases from J, leaving 17 bases between. Germline CDR1 is SGHTA and CDR2 is FQGNSA. This CDR3 comprises 16 residues. The CDR3 loop reads CASSFQGTSGTYEQYF. The CDR3 nucleotides read TGTGCCAGCAGCTTCCAGGGAACTTCAGGGACCTACGAGCAGTACTTC.

At least ten counts were recorded for this clone. The V and J genes are TRBV19 and TRBJ2-2; D not resolved. CDR1 LNHDA and CDR2 SQIVND come from the germline V gene (reference sequence). Trimming cost V 2 bases and J 4 bases, with 5 bases left between them. This CDR3 comprises 13 residues. The DNA for the CDR3 is TGTGCCAGTAGTATAAGCGTCACCGGGGAGCTGTTTTTT. Encoded protein: CASSISVTGELFF.

The chain links TRBV4-3 to TRBJ2-1; TRBD2 aligns across 9 bases. The trim removed 4 bases at V and 7 bases at J, leaving 8 bases unmatched. Germline-derived CDR1 and CDR2 are LGHNA and YSLEER. This CDR3 region has 15 residues. The CDR3 DNA reads as TGCGCCAGCAGCCCGAGGACTAGCGTCGGTAATGAGCAGTTCTTC. Translating it yields CASSPRTSVGNEQFF.

The CDR3 loop reads CASSTNTDRKNQPQHF. The CDR3 nucleotides read TGTGCCAGCAGTACTAACACGGACAGGAAAAATCAGCCCCAGCATTTT. The V gene is TRBV27, the J gene TRBJ1-5, with 7 bases fitting TRBD1. V lost 5 bases, J lost 4 bases, and 11 bases stayed unmatched. Germline V gene data show CDR1 as MNHEY and CDR2 as SMNVEV (reference sequence). There are 16 residues in the CDR3.

The chain carries TRBV6-1 and TRBJ2-7; D possibly corresponds to TRBD1 (6 bases). CDR3 size: 14 residues. Germline CDR1 MNHNS, CDR2 SASEGT. The V end lost 3 bases, the J end lost 4 bases, and 13 bases lay between the germline ends. The CDR3 bases are TGTGCCAGCAGTGACGCCCCGGGACAATACGAGCAGTACTTC. Its protein product is CASSDAPGQYEQYF.

This chain connects TRBV11-2 to TRBJ2-5; maybe TRBD2 (5 bases). From germline, CDR1 is SGHAT and CDR2 FQNNGV. V was trimmed by 1 base and J by 4 bases, leaving 13 bases between them. This CDR3 is built from 15 residues. CDR3 sequence: CASSLVAQSGETQYF. CDR3 DNA: TGTGCCAGCAGCTTAGTCGCTCAGAGCGGAGAGACCCAGTACTTC.

This chain links TRBV7-3 with TRBJ2-6, with D tentatively TRBD1 (7 bases). Germline V gene data show CDR1 as SGHTA and CDR2 as FQGTGA. Trimming took off 6 bases at V and 1 base at J, with 19 bases between the two ends. The CDR3 extends over 18 amino acids. CDR3 nucleotides: TGTGCCAGCAGTGGGGCGGGACAGCGGAGTTCTGGGGCCAACGTCCTGACTTTC. The encoded protein is CASSGAGQRSSGANVLTF.

V gene TRBV5-1 combines with J gene TRBJ1-5; D ambiguous. Germline V gene sequence: CDR1 SGHRS, CDR2 YFSETQ. This CDR3 comprises 15 residues. V lost 4 bases and J 7 bases, leaving 18 bases between the germline ends. CDR3 coding DNA: TGCGCCAGCAGCCTGGACGGAGGTTCTAAACAGCCCCAGCATTTT. Its translation is CASSLDGGSKQPQHF.

CDR3 amino acids: CASSLQGTEQFF. The CDR3 DNA reads TGCGCCAGCAGCTTACAGGGGACTGAGCAGTTCTTC. This chain uses TRBV4-3 with TRBJ2-1; 7 bases match TRBD1. Germline CDR1 is LGHNA and CDR2 is YSLEER. V lost 5 bases and J lost 9; bases outside the gene matches: 4. The CDR3 consists of 12 residues.

This clone was recorded a few times. Other DNA sequences in this sample translate to the same CDR3. The chain is built from TRBV7-2 and TRBJ1-3, with D possibly TRBD1 on 5 matching bases. The germline gives CDR1 SGHTA, CDR2 FQGNSA. Between the trimmed V and J ends, which lost 3 bases and 0 bases, there was a span of 6 bases. The CDR3 is 14 amino acids. The chain's CDR3 is CASSLGGSGNTIYF. The CDR3 DNA reads TGTGCCAGCAGCTTGGGGGGCTCTGGAAACACCATATATTTT.

This sequence joins TRBV9 and TRBJ2-1; 11 bases are shared with TRBD1. Germline V gives CDR1 SGDLS, CDR2 YYNGEE. V lost 0 bases to trimming and J lost 6 bases; unmatched junction nucleotides: 2. The CDR3 length is 15 residues. The CDR3 nucleotides are TGTGCCAGCAGCGTAGCAGGGACAGGGGGCAATGAGCAGTTCTTC. Encoded protein: CASSVAGTGGNEQFF.

The DNA of the CDR3 is TGTGCCAGCAGCCGCGGACAGTGGTTACAGTTCTTC. Translated: CASSRGQWLQFF. This chain uses TRBV28 with TRBJ2-1; D may be TRBD1 (6 bases). V lost 6 bases to trimming and J lost 13 bases, with 16 bases between them. CDR3 size: 12 residues. Germline loops: CDR1 MDHEN, CDR2 SYDVKM.

This clone was observed a handful of times. The chain employs TRBV29-1 and TRBJ2-7; maybe TRBD2 (6 bases). Germline CDR1 and CDR2: SQVTM and ANQGSEA. V lost 6 bases and J 4 bases, leaving 16 bases between the germline ends. The CDR3 is 13 amino acids. CDR3 loop: CSVGGPTIYEQYF. Here the CDR3 DNA reads TGCAGCGTGGGGGGACCGACCATATACGAGCAGTACTTC.

V and J are TRBV28 and TRBJ1-4; 11 bases align to TRBD1. CDR1 and CDR2 (germline): MDHEN, SYDVKM. The CDR3 loop spans 15 amino acids. V shed 8 bases and J 7 bases; nucleotides not matched to a gene: 9. CDR3: CASRTPGQGGEKLFF. In DNA, the CDR3 is TGTGCCAGCCGAACTCCGGGACAGGGGGGTGAAAAACTGTTTTTT.

The chain uses TRBV2 and TRBJ2-7; possible D gene TRBD2, 5 bases. V lost 6 bases to trimming and J lost 0 bases, with 21 bases between them. Per the germline V gene, CDR1 is SNHLY and CDR2 is FYNNEI. The CDR3 length is 17 residues. CDR3 in DNA: TGTGCCAGCAGCGCCAGTCGGGCCGACTATAGCTCCTACGAGCAGTACTTC. It yields the protein CASSASRADYSSYEQYF.